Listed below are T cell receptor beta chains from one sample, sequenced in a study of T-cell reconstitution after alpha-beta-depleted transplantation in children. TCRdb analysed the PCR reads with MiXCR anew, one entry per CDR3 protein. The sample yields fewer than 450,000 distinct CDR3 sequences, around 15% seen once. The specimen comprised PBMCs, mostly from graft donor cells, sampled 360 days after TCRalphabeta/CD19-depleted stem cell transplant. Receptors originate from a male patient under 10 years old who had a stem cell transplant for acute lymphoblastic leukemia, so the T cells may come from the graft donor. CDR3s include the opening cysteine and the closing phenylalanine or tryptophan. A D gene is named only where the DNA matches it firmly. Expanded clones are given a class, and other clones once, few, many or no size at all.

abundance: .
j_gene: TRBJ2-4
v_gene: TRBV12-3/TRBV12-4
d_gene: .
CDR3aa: CASSLGGRSKNIQYF
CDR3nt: TGTGCCAGCAGTCTTGGAGGGCGTAGCAAAAACATTCAGTACTTC

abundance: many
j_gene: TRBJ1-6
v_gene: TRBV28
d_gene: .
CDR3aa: CDRRVSYNSPLHF
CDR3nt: TGTGACAGAAGGGTCTCCTATAATTCACCCCTCCACTTT

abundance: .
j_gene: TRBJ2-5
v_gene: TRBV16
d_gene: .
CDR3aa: CASSQSGTLKETQYF
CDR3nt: TGTGCCAGCAGCCAATCTGGGACACTGAAAGAGACCCAGTACTTC

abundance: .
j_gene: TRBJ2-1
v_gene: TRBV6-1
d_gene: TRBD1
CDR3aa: CASIRPGQGVNEQFF
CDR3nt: TGTGCCAGCATTCGCCCGGGACAGGGGGTCAATGAGCAGTTCTTC

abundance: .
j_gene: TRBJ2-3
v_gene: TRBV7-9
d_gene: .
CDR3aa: CASSLLSGSADTQYF
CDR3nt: TGTGCCAGCAGCTTATTATCGGGGAGCGCAGATACGCAGTATTTT

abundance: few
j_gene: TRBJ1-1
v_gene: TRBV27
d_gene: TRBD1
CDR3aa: CASSLEPGQGATEAFF
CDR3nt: TGTGCCAGCAGTTTGGAACCGGGACAGGGGGCCACTGAAGCTTTCTTT

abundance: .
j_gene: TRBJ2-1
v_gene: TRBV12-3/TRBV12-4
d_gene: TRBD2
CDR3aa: CASSLKRGREGRYNEQFF
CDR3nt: TGTGCCAGCAGTTTAAAGAGAGGGCGGGAGGGCCGTTACAATGAGCAGTTCTTC

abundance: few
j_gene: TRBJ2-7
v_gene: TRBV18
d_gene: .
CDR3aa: CASSPDSWDSEAYEQYF
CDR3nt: TGTGCCAGCTCACCCGATTCCTGGGACTCTGAAGCCTACGAGCAGTACTTC

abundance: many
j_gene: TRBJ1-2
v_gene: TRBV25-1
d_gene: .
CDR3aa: CASSEWRGGYGYTF
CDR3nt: TGTGCCAGCAGTGAATGGAGGGGCGGCTATGGCTACACCTTC

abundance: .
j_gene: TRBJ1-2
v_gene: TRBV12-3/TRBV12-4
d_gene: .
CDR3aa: CASSLTQRWINYGYTF
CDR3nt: TGTGCCAGCAGTTTAACGCAGCGGTGGATTAACTATGGCTACACCTTC

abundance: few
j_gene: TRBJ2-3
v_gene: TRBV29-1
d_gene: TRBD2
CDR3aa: CSVDRASGRNYSTDTQYF
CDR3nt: TGCAGCGTTGATAGGGCTAGCGGGAGGAATTATTCTACAGATACGCAGTATTTT

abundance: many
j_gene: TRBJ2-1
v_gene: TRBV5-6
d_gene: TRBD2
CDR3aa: CASSKVAGGLYNEQFF
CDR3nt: TGTGCCAGCAGCAAAGTAGCGGGAGGACTTTACAATGAGCAGTTCTTC

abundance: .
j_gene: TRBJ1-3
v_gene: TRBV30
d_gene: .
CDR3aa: CAWSPLGGNTIYF
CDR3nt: TGTGCCTGGTCGCCCCTTGGTGGAAACACCATATATTTT

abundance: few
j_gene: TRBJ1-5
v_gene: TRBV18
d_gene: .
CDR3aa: CASSPSPGSNQPQHF
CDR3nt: TGTGCCAGCTCACCCTCCCCGGGGAGCAATCAGCCCCAGCATTTT

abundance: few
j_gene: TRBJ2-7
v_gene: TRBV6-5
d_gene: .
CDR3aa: CASSYSLPGLPSYEQYF
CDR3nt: TGTGCCAGCAGTTACTCACTTCCGGGACTTCCCTCCTACGAGCAGTACTTC

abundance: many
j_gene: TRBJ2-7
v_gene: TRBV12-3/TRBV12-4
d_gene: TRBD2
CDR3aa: CASSIQRENQNEQYF
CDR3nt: TGTGCCAGCAGTATACAGCGGGAGAATCAAAACGAGCAGTACTTC

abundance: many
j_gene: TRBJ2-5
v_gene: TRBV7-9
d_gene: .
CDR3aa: CASSFPTGRLETQYF
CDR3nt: TGTGCCAGCAGCTTCCCGACAGGGAGGTTGGAGACCCAGTACTTC

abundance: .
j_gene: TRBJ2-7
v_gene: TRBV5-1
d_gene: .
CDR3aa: CASSPKGGLLYEQYF
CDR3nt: TGCGCCAGCAGCCCCAAAGGGGGACTCCTCTACGAGCAGTACTTC

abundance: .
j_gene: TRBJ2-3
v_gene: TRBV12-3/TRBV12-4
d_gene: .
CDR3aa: CASSRDWSSTDTQYF
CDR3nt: TGTGCCAGCAGCCGGGACTGGTCTAGCACAGATACGCAGTATTTT

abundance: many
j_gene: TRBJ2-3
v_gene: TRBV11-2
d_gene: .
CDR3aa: CASSSSGRNTQYF
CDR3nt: TGTGCCAGCAGCAGTAGTGGGAGAAATACGCAGTATTTT

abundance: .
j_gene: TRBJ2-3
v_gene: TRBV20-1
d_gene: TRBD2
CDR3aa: CSASLLAESGFTDTQYF
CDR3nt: TGCAGTGCTAGCCTCCTAGCGGAGTCGGGGTTCACAGATACGCAGTATTTT

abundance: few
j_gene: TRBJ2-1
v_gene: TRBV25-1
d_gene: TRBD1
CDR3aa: CASSHRTGFSYNEQFF
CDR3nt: TGTGCCAGCAGTCACCGGACAGGCTTCTCCTACAATGAGCAGTTCTTC

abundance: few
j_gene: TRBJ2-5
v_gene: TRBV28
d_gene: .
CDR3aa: CASSFHLGAGQETQYF
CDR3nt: TGTGCCAGCAGTTTCCACCTCGGGGCGGGACAAGAGACCCAGTACTTC

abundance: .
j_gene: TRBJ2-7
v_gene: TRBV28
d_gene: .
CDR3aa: CASSSSWATKSYEQYF
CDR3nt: TGTGCCAGCAGCTCCTCATGGGCCACGAAGTCTTACGAGCAGTACTTC

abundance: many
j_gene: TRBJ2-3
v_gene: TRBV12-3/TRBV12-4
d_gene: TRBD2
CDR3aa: CASSPTGTSGTYTQYF
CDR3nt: TGTGCCAGCAGCCCGACCGGGACTAGCGGGACGTATACGCAGTATTTT

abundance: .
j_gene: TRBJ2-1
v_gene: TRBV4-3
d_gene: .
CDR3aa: CASSQVGGRYEQFF
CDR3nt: TGCGCCAGCAGCCAAGTAGGGGGTCGCTATGAGCAGTTCTTC

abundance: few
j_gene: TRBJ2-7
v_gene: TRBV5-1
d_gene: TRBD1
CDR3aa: CASRAGTGTYEQYF
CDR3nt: TGCGCCTCCAGAGCCGGGACAGGGACCTACGAGCAGTACTTC

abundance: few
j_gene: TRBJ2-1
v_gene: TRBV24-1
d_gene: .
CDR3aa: CATSAGSTPPYNEQFF
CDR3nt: TGTGCCACCAGTGCGGGATCGACCCCACCCTACAATGAGCAGTTCTTC

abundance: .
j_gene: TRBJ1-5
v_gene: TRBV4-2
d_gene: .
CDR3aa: CASSQEGDPRNQPQHF
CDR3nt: TGTGCCAGCAGCCAAGAGGGGGATCCCCGAAATCAGCCCCAGCATTTT

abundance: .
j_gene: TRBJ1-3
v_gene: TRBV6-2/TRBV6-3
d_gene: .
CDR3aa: CASSYSKAGKENTIYF
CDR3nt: TGTGCCAGCAGTTACTCGAAGGCAGGGAAGGAGAACACCATATATTTT

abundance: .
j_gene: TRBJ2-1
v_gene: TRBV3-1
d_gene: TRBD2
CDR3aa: CASSQGRGRHNEQFF
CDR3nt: TGTGCCAGCAGCCAGGGGAGGGGAAGGCACAATGAGCAGTTCTTC